These T cell receptor beta chains were read from a single sample in a study of T cells in Graves' hyperthyroidism and ophthalmopathy. Each CDR3 protein gets one entry after TCRdb re-called the multiplex PCR reads with MiXCR. The sample consists of about 35,000 distinct CDR3 sequences, just under 50% of them appearing once. The specimen sequenced was blood. These TCRs come from a woman between 50 and 59 years old with Graves' hyperthyroidism that later progressed to Graves' ophthalmopathy. Both conserved end residues are part of each CDR3. A D gene is named only where the DNA matches it firmly. Expanded clones are given a class, and other clones once, few, many or no size at all.

j_call,d_call,v_call,clone_size,cdr3_nt,cdr3_aa
TRBJ2-5,.,TRBV24-1,medium-sized,TGTGCCACCAGTGATGGTCCTCGAGAGACCCAGTACTTC,CATSDGPRETQYF
TRBJ2-5,TRBD1,TRBV12-3/TRBV12-4,many,TGTGCCAGCAGTGCTACCGGGACAGGGGCGGTGAAGACCCAGTACTTC,CASSATGTGAVKTQYF
TRBJ1-2,.,TRBV20-1,medium-sized,TGCAGTGCTAGTATTCAGGTTATGAGTGGCTACACCTTC,CSASIQVMSGYTF
TRBJ1-5,.,TRBV7-9,.,TGTGCCAGCAGCTTATCCGGCAGGGACTATGGCAATCAGCCCCAGCATTTT,CASSLSGRDYGNQPQHF
TRBJ1-2,.,TRBV29-1,.,TGCAGCACTGGGTGGAGGGAGAACTATGACCACACCTTC,CSTGWRENYDHTF
TRBJ2-7,TRBD1,TRBV5-4,many,TGTGCCAGCAGCTTGGGTACGACAGGGAATCCCGAGCAGTACTTC,CASSLGTTGNPEQYF
TRBJ1-6,.,TRBV9,.,TGTGCCAGCAGCACCTCGCCAGGGTCCAATCCACCCCTCCACTTT,CASSTSPGSNPPLHF
TRBJ2-7,TRBD2,TRBV7-8,many,TGTGCCAGCAGCTTAATTATTCGACTAGCGGGAGGGCCTCAGCTACGAGGGCAGTACTTC,CASSLIIRLAGGPQLRGQYF
TRBJ2-7,.,TRBV19,.,TGTGCCAGTAGTGGGGGTAACTACGAGCAGTACTTC,CASSGGNYEQYF
TRBJ2-1,.,TRBV12-3/TRBV12-4,many,TGTGCCAGCAGTTGGGGGGACAATGAGCAGTTCTTC,CASSWGDNEQFF
TRBJ2-5,.,TRBV20-1,.,TGCAGTGCTAGCTCGGGGATGAACACCGGGGAGACCCAGTACTTC,CSASSGMNTGETQYF
TRBJ1-2,.,TRBV20-1,.,TGCAGTGCTGCTCGGGACCCGGCCTACGGCTACACCTTC,CSAARDPAYGYTF
TRBJ2-2,.,TRBV9,many,TGTGCCAGCAGCGGGAGGACCAACACCGGGGAGCTGTTTTTT,CASSGRTNTGELFF
TRBJ2-7,.,TRBV7-3,.,.,CASSFYICSARSRAGHYEQYF
TRBJ2-5,.,TRBV6-2/TRBV6-3,.,TGTGCCAGCAGACCCTTCGACAACACCCGCAATCAGCCCCAGTACTTC,CASRPFDNTRNQPQYF
TRBJ2-5,.,TRBV9,.,TGTGCCAGCAGCCCTACGGAGGGCACAGGGGACCAGTACTTC,CASSPTEGTGDQYF
TRBJ2-2,.,TRBV20-1,.,TGCAGCGCTAGCTCGGGGATGAACACCGGGGAGCTGTTGTTT,CSASSGMNTGELLF
TRBJ2-5,.,TRBV6-1,many,TGTGCCAGCAGATTGAGCAAGGGGATGGGGCAAGAGACCCAGTACTTC,CASRLSKGMGQETQYF
TRBJ2-7,.,TRBV10-3,medium-sized,TGTGCCATCAGTGAACAGTTGTCCTACGAGCAGTACTTC,CAISEQLSYEQYF
TRBJ1-2,.,TRBV20-1,medium-sized,TGCAGTGCTAGAGATCACAGGGTAGCTAACTATGGCTACACCTTC,CSARDHRVANYGYTF
TRBJ2-1,TRBD2,TRBV7-3,.,TGTGCCAGCAGCTCGAAGAGTGCTAGCGGTAATGAGCAGTTCTTC,CASSSKSASGNEQFF